The 26 T cell receptor beta chains reported below all come from one sample, sequenced in a study of blood T cell repertoires in COVID-19. Clones were read by immunoSEQ multiplex PCR, and TCRdb kept only the in-frame ones, dropping some. The table includes some 250,000 clones, around 87% detected once. The sample comprised peripheral blood. Every receptor here comes from a woman in her 70s with active or convalescent COVID-19.

The chain is built from TRBV18 and TRBJ2-1; TRBD1 agrees at 10 bases. CDR1 is KGHSH and CDR2 is LQKENI in the germline V gene. V shed 0 bases, J shed 4 bases, and the junction held 3 bases outside the gene matches. The CDR3 has 16 residues. The CDR3 nucleotides read TGTGCCAGCTCACCACCGGGACAGGGGCGGTACAATGAGCAGTTCTTC. Its translation: CASSPPGQGRYNEQFF.

The rearrangement uses TRBV6-5 and TRBJ1-2; 8 nucleotides agree with TRBD1. V gave up 4 bases and J gave up 8 bases; unmatched junction bases: 6. Per germline, CDR1 MNHEY and CDR2 SVGAGI. The CDR3 is 13 amino acids. CDR3 protein: CASSFPDRDGYTF. DNA for the CDR3: TGTGCCAGCAGTTTCCCGGACAGGGACGGCTACACCTTC.

The V gene is TRBV11-2, the J gene TRBJ2-7, with D possibly matching TRBD1 (5 bases). In germline, CDR1 is SGHAT, CDR2 FQNNGV. CDR3 length: 15 amino acids. V was cut by 2 bases and J by 3 bases, with 14 bases left in between. The DNA of the CDR3 is TGTGCCAGCAGCTTAACTCCAGGGCCTCTCTACGAGCAGTACTTC. Its translation: CASSLTPGPLYEQYF.

V and J are TRBV6-2 or TRBV6-3 and TRBJ1-4; D remains unclear. Trimming pared 2 bases from V and 7 bases from J, leaving 11 bases between. Germline CDR1 is MNHEY and CDR2 is SVGEGT. The CDR3 loop spans 14 amino acids. The CDR3 coding sequence is TGTGCCAGCAGTTACGAGGTGTCGGTTGAAAAACTGTTTTTT. Translated: CASSYEVSVEKLFF.

This chain links TRBV6-6 with TRBJ2-3; a weak D match, TRBD2 (7 bases). The CDR3 totals 15 residues. Per germline, CDR1 MNHNY and CDR2 SVGAGI (reference sequence). V was pared by 0 bases and J by 6 bases, with 13 bases between. CDR3 sequence: CASSYSRGARDTQYF. Written as DNA, the CDR3 is TGTGCCAGCAGTTACTCACGGGGGGCCCGTGATACGCAGTATTTT.

The chain carries TRBV19 and TRBJ2-3; 11 bases are a match to TRBD1. With 6 bases clipped from V and 0 bases from J, the junction kept 11 bases outside the gene matches. Germline V gene data show CDR1 as LNHDA and CDR2 as SQIVND (reference sequence). CDR3 length equals 18 residues. The CDR3 region is CASSLRTGGRKSTDTQYF. In DNA form, the CDR3 reads TGTGCCAGTAGCCTGAGGACAGGGGGCCGTAAAAGCACAGATACGCAGTATTTT. Variable domain in full (rest from reference TRBV19 and TRBJ2-3): DGGITQSPKYLFRKEGQNVTLSCEQNLNHDAMYWYRQDPGQGLRLIYYSQIVNDFQKGDIAEGYSVSREKKESFPLTVTSAQKNPTAFYLCASSLRTGGRKSTDTQYFGPGTRLTVL.

The chain is built from TRBV19 and TRBJ2-3, with D perhaps TRBD1 (7 bases). This CDR3 contains 14 residues. V dropped 4 bases and J dropped 5 bases, with 13 bases sitting between them. The germline V gene has CDR1 LNHDA and CDR2 SQIVND (reference sequence). In nucleotides, the CDR3 is TGTGCCAGTAGTAGCCAGGGGGGACGAGATACGCAGTATTTT. It codes for CASSSQGGRDTQYF. Based on the CDR3 plus reference TRBV19 and TRBJ2-3, the full variable domain is DGGITQSPKYLFRKEGQNVTLSCEQNLNHDAMYWYRQDPGQGLRLIYYSQIVNDFQKGDIAEGYSVSREKKESFPLTVTSAQKNPTAFYLCASSSQGGRDTQYFGPGTRLTVL.

This clone came up once. The V gene is TRBV6-5, the J gene TRBJ2-3; no clear D gene. Between the trimmed V and J ends, which lost 5 bases and 1 base, there was a span of 10 bases. Germline V gene lookup returns CDR1 MNHEY and CDR2 SVGAGI. The CDR3 sequence is 14 residues long. The CDR3: CASSRISGTDTQYF. The CDR3 nucleotides read TGTGCCAGCAGTAGAATCTCAGGCACAGATACGCAGTATTTT.

Of note for this clone: The same CDR3 arises from other DNA sequences in this sample as well. This chain links TRBV19 with TRBJ2-2, with 7 bases matching TRBD1. The CDR3 length is 16 residues. Trimming removed 2 bases from V and 0 bases from J; junction bases left unmatched: 3. The germline gives CDR1 LNHDA, CDR2 SQIVND (reference sequence). The CDR3 DNA reads as TGTGCCAGTAGTATACAGGGGACAGCGAACACCGGGGAGCTGTTTTTT. Protein product: CASSIQGTANTGELFF.

The chain employs TRBV11-2 and TRBJ2-5; TRBD2 agrees at 12 bases. Unmatched junction bases numbered 10, after V lost 3 bases and J lost 2 bases. CDR1 SGHAT and CDR2 FQNNGV come from the germline V gene. This CDR3 spans 18 amino acids. This chain's CDR3 is CASSFGGTSGGLQETQYF. The CDR3 nucleotides are TGTGCCAGCAGCTTTGGTGGAACTAGCGGGGGGTTACAAGAGACCCAGTACTTC.

V usage is TRBV19 and J usage is TRBJ1-1; D gene ambiguous. V was cut by 2 bases and J by 2 bases, with 9 bases left in between. Germline loops: CDR1 LNHDA, CDR2 SQIVND (reference sequence). The CDR3 contains 14 residues. The CDR3 here is CASSIFVANTEAFF. CDR3 bases: TGTGCCAGTAGTATATTCGTAGCAAACACTGAAGCTTTCTTT.

In DNA, the CDR3 is TGTGCCAGCAGCCGGACGACAGGGGGAAAGGTGTCCTATAATTCACCCCTCCACTTT. Translation: CASSRTTGGKVSYNSPLHF. This chain joins TRBV5-5 and TRBJ1-6, with 9 bases identical to TRBD1. The CDR3 covers 19 residues. Per germline, CDR1 SGHKS and CDR2 YYEKEE (reference sequence). The ends lost 4 bases at V and 1 base at J; junction bases unmatched: 12.

The CDR3 coding sequence is TGTGCCAGCAGCTTTAAGGGGATATCGGGGGTAGGGAACACTGAAGCTTTCTTT. It is translated as CASSFKGISGVGNTEAFF. This chain joins TRBV7-8 and TRBJ1-1; weak D call: TRBD1 (5 bases). V was pared by 3 bases and J by 1 base, with 21 bases between. CDR1 is SGHVS and CDR2 is FQNEAQ in the germline V gene. The CDR3 spans 18 residues.

This chain uses TRBV12-3 or TRBV12-4 with TRBJ1-1; the D gene is possibly TRBD1 (5 bases). Trimming removed 8 bases from V and 4 bases from J, with 11 bases in between. This CDR3 has 12 residues. The CDR3 DNA follows: TGTGCCAGCGGAGGGGTCAGCACTGAAGCTTTCTTT. It specifies CASGGVSTEAFF.

J is TRBJ2-2 and V is TRBV4-3; the D is unclear. Germline lookup yields CDR1 LGHNA and CDR2 YSLEER. Trimming removed 0 bases at V and 10 bases at J, with 9 bases between. The CDR3 has 13 residues. The CDR3, as DNA: TGCGCCAGCAGCCAAGAACTAACCCCGGAGCTGTTTTTT. Translating gives CASSQELTPELFF.

This clone was observed a few times. In DNA form, the CDR3 reads TGTGCCAGCAGGCAGGGGGCGCAGGTCCTTTATGGCTACACCTTC. It translates to CASRQGAQVLYGYTF. The gene calls are TRBV13 and TRBJ1-2; 8 nucleotides match TRBD1. Trimming cost V 6 bases and J 5 bases; bases outside gene matches: 11. Germline V CDR1 and CDR2: PRHDT, FYEKMQ (reference sequence). The CDR3 is made up of 15 amino acids.

The gene calls are TRBV28 and TRBJ1-4; possibly TRBD1 for D (5 bases). V was cut by 7 bases and J by 6 bases, with 9 bases left in between. Germline values: CDR1 MDHEN, CDR2 SYDVKM. This CDR3 is built from 12 residues. CDR3 DNA: TGTGCCAGCATCGACAGACATGAAAAACTGTTTTTT. This encodes CASIDRHEKLFF.

The rearrangement links TRBV3-1 (or the pseudogene TRBV3-2) to TRBJ2-1, with 8 nucleotides matching TRBD2. Germline CDR1 reads LGHDT; CDR2 reads YNNKEL (reference sequence). Losses at the gene ends were 1 base for V and 8 bases for J; bases not matched to a gene: 7. The CDR3 is made up of 15 amino acids. CDR3 sequence (DNA): TGTGCCAGCAGCCAAGGTAGAGCAGCGGGAGATGAGCAGTTCTTC. This translates into CASSQGRAAGDEQFF.

The V and J genes are TRBV15 and TRBJ1-5; 8 positions agree with TRBD1. The germline V gene encodes CDR1 LNHNV and CDR2 YYDKDF (reference sequence). V lost 1 base to trimming and J lost 3 bases; unmatched junction nucleotides: 2. There are 15 residues in the CDR3. The CDR3 protein is CATSRGQGNNQPQHF. The CDR3, as DNA: TGTGCCACCAGCAGAGGACAGGGGAACAATCAGCCCCAGCATTTT.

The rearrangement uses TRBV5-6 and TRBJ1-3; the match to TRBD1 covers 7 bases. The CDR3 length is 17 residues. Losses at the gene ends were 3 bases for V and 0 bases for J; bases not matched to a gene: 9. The germline V gene has CDR1 SGHDT and CDR2 YYEEEE. This CDR3 reads CASSSPRQGISGNTIYF. CDR3 nucleotides: TGTGCCAGCAGCTCCCCGAGACAGGGCATCTCTGGAAACACCATATATTTT.

This chain joins TRBV11-2 and TRBJ2-2; TRBD1 is a possible D gene (5 bases). The CDR3 is made up of 16 amino acids. Germline V gene data show CDR1 as SGHAT and CDR2 as FQNNGV. With 1 base removed from V and 3 bases from J, the gap between germline ends came to 12 bases. The CDR3 bases are TGTGCCAGCAGCTTAGTAGCAGGGTGGGACACCGGGGAGCTGTTTTTT. Translating gives CASSLVAGWDTGELFF.

The chain joins TRBV29-1 to TRBJ1-1; D gene unclear. Trimming pared 8 bases from V and 2 bases from J, leaving 15 bases between. Germline loops: CDR1 SQVTM, CDR2 ANQGSEA. The CDR3 has 13 amino acids. The CDR3 loop reads CSFLRAPNTEAFF. The DNA of the CDR3 is TGCAGCTTCTTACGAGCACCCAACACTGAAGCTTTCTTT.

The chain employs TRBV3-1 (or the pseudogene TRBV3-2) and TRBJ1-1, with 8 bases aligning to TRBD1. With 3 bases clipped from V and 5 bases from J, the junction kept 5 bases outside the gene matches. In germline, CDR1 is LGHDT, CDR2 YNNKEL (reference sequence). The CDR3 runs to 14 residues. The CDR3: CASSQQGARTEAFF. The CDR3, as DNA: TGTGCCAGCAGCCAGCAGGGGGCGAGGACTGAAGCTTTCTTT.

This sequence joins TRBV2 and TRBJ1-4, with no clear D. This CDR3 has 13 amino acids. The V gene's germline CDR1 is SNHLY and CDR2 FYNNEI. The V and J ends lost 4 bases and 8 bases respectively, with 11 bases between them. The CDR3 here is CASSGMGSEKLFF. The CDR3, as DNA: TGTGCCAGCAGTGGTATGGGGAGCGAAAAACTGTTTTTT. Looking up the rest from reference TRBV2 and TRBJ1-4 gives the full variable domain: EPEVTQTPSHQVTQMGQEVILRCVPISNHLYFYWYRQILGQKVEFLVSFYNNEISEKSEIFDDQFSVERPDGSNFTLKIRSTKLEDSAMYFCASSGMGSEKLFFGSGTQLSVL.

V gene TRBV7-3 combines with J gene TRBJ1-1, with TRBD1 matching over 8 bases. Germline-derived CDR1 and CDR2 are SGHTA and FQGTGA. The CDR3 loop spans 14 amino acids. The V segment lost 4 bases and the J segment 3 bases; nucleotides outside the gene matches: 4. This CDR3 is CASSSTGADTEAFF. CDR3 bases: TGTGCCAGCAGCTCGACAGGGGCGGACACTGAAGCTTTCTTT.

The V call is TRBV3-1 (or the pseudogene TRBV3-2), the J call TRBJ2-7, with 8 bases lining up with TRBD1. The ends lost 4 bases at V and 6 bases at J; junction bases unmatched: 8. The germline gives CDR1 LGHDT, CDR2 YNNKEL (reference sequence). The CDR3 has 14 amino acids. Here the CDR3 DNA reads TGTGCCAGCAGCCCCTCGGACAGGGCCCGCGAGCAGTACTTC. It yields the protein CASSPSDRAREQYF.